This entry lists 9 T cell receptor beta chains sequenced from one sample in a study of blood T cells in healthy people across ages. Primers used in a second PCR of roughly 6 to 11 cycles were a sample-barcoded 5' primer and a J-beta primer mix. One entry per CDR3 protein, called by TCRdb with MiXCR from the 5' RACE reads. The sample includes approximately 800,000 distinct CDR3 sequences, around 45% of them seen just once. The sequenced material came from blood. These receptors all stem from an elderly man in good health.

This clonotype was seen at least ten times. V gene TRBV29-1 combines with J gene TRBJ2-1, with 7 bases lining up with TRBD1. The germline V gene has CDR1 SQVTM and CDR2 ANQGSEA. The CDR3 totals 12 residues. V gave up 4 bases and J gave up 9 bases; unmatched junction bases: 6. CDR3 sequence (DNA): TGCAGCGTTGTCCCCGGACAGGTTGAGCAGTTCTTC. Protein sequence: CSVVPGQVEQFF.

This chain connects TRBV24-1 to TRBJ2-3; TRBD2 aligns across 8 bases. Trimming took 7 bases from V and 11 from J; bases not matched to a gene: 19. Germline loops: CDR1 KGHDR, CDR2 SFDVKD. This CDR3 has 16 residues. CDR3 sequence (DNA): TGTGCCACCAGCGCCACTACCGGGACTAGGAGTCTCCTGCAGTATTTT. Translation gives CATSATTGTRSLLQYF.

This clonotype was seen once. V and J are TRBV7-8 and TRBJ2-3; D is ambiguous. The V end was cut by 3 bases, the J end by 0 bases, with 7 bases between. The germline V gene has CDR1 SGHVS and CDR2 FQNEAQ. The length of the CDR3 is 14 residues. For the CDR3, the DNA is TGTGCCAGCAGCTTTCGGTCTAGCACAGATACGCAGTATTTT. The encoded protein is CASSFRSSTDTQYF.

This chain joins TRBV20-1 and TRBJ2-1; tentative D call: TRBD2 (6 bases). The V and J ends lost 3 bases and 7 bases respectively, with 10 bases between them. CDR1 and CDR2 from the germline V gene are DFQATT and SNEGSKA (reference sequence). The CDR3 has 12 residues. CDR3 amino acids: CSARMGGNEQFF. CDR3 coding DNA: TGCAGTGCTAGGATGGGGGGAAATGAGCAGTTCTTC.

This chain joins TRBV7-2 and TRBJ2-7; D not certain. The germline V and J ends were trimmed by 6 bases and 0 bases, with 21 bases remaining between them. This CDR3 has 17 amino acids. In germline, CDR1 is SGHTA, CDR2 FQGNSA. The CDR3 here is CASSPEPPVQFSYEQYF. The CDR3 nucleotides are TGTGCCAGCAGTCCCGAACCCCCCGTACAGTTCTCCTACGAGCAGTACTTC.

In this sample, this clonotype turned up many times. The chain couples TRBV27 to TRBJ2-7; a possible D gene is TRBD2 (6 bases). Germline V gene data show CDR1 as MNHEY and CDR2 as SMNVEV (reference sequence). Between the trimmed V and J ends, which lost 4 bases and 6 bases, there was a span of 16 bases. The CDR3 has 14 amino acids. The chain's CDR3 is CASSSGLYGGEQYF. CDR3 nucleotides: TGTGCCAGCAGTTCCGGACTATATGGGGGCGAGCAGTACTTC.

A note on this clonotype: This may be a read error: a much more frequent sequence differs by one nucleotide. The chain recombines TRBV15 with TRBJ2-5; D may be TRBD2 (6 bases). Trimming stripped 0 bases from V and 13 bases from J, with 12 bases between. Germline assignment: CDR1 LNHNV and CDR2 YYDKDF (reference sequence). CDR3 size: 12 residues. CDR3 sequence reads: CATSREGLDWYF. The CDR3 DNA reads as TGTGCCACCAGCAGAGAGGGACTTGATTGGTACTTC.

This clonotype was counted many times. The V call is TRBV6-2 or TRBV6-3, the J call TRBJ2-7; no reliable D call. This CDR3 has 13 amino acids. CDR1 and CDR2 (germline): MNHEY, SVGEGT. Trimming pared 6 bases from V and 4 bases from J, leaving 13 bases between. The DNA for the CDR3 is TGTGCCAGCAGCGATCCCGGAATATACGAGCAGTACTTC. This encodes CASSDPGIYEQYF.

The gene calls are TRBV5-1 and TRBJ2-3, with D uncertain. Per the germline V gene, CDR1 is SGHRS and CDR2 is YFSETQ. Trimming stripped 2 bases from V and 3 bases from J, with 13 bases between. This CDR3 is 15 amino acids long. CDR3 in amino acids: CASSFAGTVTDTQYF. CDR3 nucleotide sequence: TGCGCCAGCAGCTTTGCTGGAACCGTAACAGATACGCAGTATTTT.